The rows below give T cell receptor beta chains drawn from one sample of a study of identifying expanded T cells in peripheral blood. Some clones are missing from TCRdb's copy, which holds only in-frame ones; the method was immunoSEQ multiplex PCR. Of 100,000 or so clones in the sample, around 88% were seen once. The sample comprised blood. Receptors were obtained from a person aged 18 to 75 in good health. Each CDR3 is given with its conserved first and last residue. A D gene is named only where the DNA matches it firmly. Clone sizes are given selectively: once, few, many, or a class where the clone is expanded.

v_call,clone_size,d_call,j_call,cdr3_nt,cdr3_aa
TRBV7-2,-,-,TRBJ1-1,TGTGCCAGCAGCTTTGGCAGGGTGGCTGCTGAAGCTTTCTTT,CASSFGRVAAEAFF
TRBV15,-,-,TRBJ2-5,TGTGCCACCAGCAGATTGTCGGACCCGAGGTGGGAGACCCAGTACTTC,CATSRLSDPRWETQYF
TRBV11-2,-,TRBD1,TRBJ2-7,TGTGCCAGCAGCCGATCGGGACAGGGGGCGAACGAGCAGTACTTC,CASSRSGQGANEQYF
TRBV5-1,once,TRBD2,TRBJ2-7,TGCGCCAGCAGTCGGACTAGCGGGACCTACGAGCAGTACTTC,CASSRTSGTYEQYF
TRBV18,-,TRBD1,TRBJ1-2,TGTGCCAGCTCCGAGGGACAGGGCTATGGCTACACCTTC,CASSEGQGYGYTF
TRBV28,-,-,TRBJ1-2,TGTGCCAGCTTAGGGGCTCTTGGCTACACCTTC,CASLGALGYTF
TRBV27,once,-,TRBJ1-1,TGTGCCAGCAGTTTACGGGAAGCGCAGGGTATGGCTTTCTTT,CASSLREAQGMAFF
TRBV5-6,-,-,TRBJ2-7,TGTGCCAGCAGCTTGTTCCGGGAAGAGACCTACGAGCAGTACTTC,CASSLFREETYEQYF
TRBV6-4,-,TRBD2,TRBJ2-1,TGTGCCAGCAGTGAGGCGGGGGAAAATCACAATGAGCAGTTCTTC,CASSEAGENHNEQFF
TRBV7-9,few,-,TRBJ2-5,TGTGCCAGCAGCTCCCGTGTGGCTGGGGGGAAAGAGACCCAGTACTTC,CASSSRVAGGKETQYF
TRBV4-3,-,-,TRBJ1-1,TGCGCCAGCAGCCTATTGCTTATGGGGATGAACACTGAAGCTTTCTTT,CASSLLLMGMNTEAFF
TRBV7-2,once,-,TRBJ1-5,TGTGCCAGCAGCTTAAAGTTTCTAGGGCAGCCCCAGCATTTT,CASSLKFLGQPQHF
TRBV9,-,-,TRBJ2-1,TGTGCCAGCAGCGCACCCCCCAACAATGAGCAGTTCTTC,CASSAPPNNEQFF
TRBV28,-,-,TRBJ2-7,TGTGCCAGCAGTTTGCCAAACAGCTACGAGCAGTACTTC,CASSLPNSYEQYF
TRBV28,-,-,TRBJ2-1,TGTGCCAGCACCCCGTGGGGACGGGTACGAAACTACAATGAGCAGTTCTTC,CASTPWGRVRNYNEQFF
TRBV7-2,-,-,TRBJ1-4,TGTGCCAGCAGCTTTAATACACCCGGGGCGGAAAAACTGTTTTTT,CASSFNTPGAEKLFF
TRBV7-2,-,-,TRBJ2-7,TGTGCCAGCAGCCCCGGGACCCTCGAGCAGTACTTC,CASSPGTLEQYF
TRBV4-3,-,-,TRBJ2-2,TGCGCCAGCAGCCAGAGTCCCGGGGAGCTGTTTTTT,CASSQSPGELFF
TRBV2,medium-sized,-,TRBJ1-5,TGTGCCAGCTTACAGGACATTTCTCAGCCCCAGCATTTT,CASLQDISQPQHF
TRBV29-1,-,-,TRBJ2-5,TGCAGCGCCCTGGGGCAGGCAGGGGAGACCCAGTACTTC,CSALGQAGETQYF
TRBV15,-,-,TRBJ2-7,TGTGCCACCAGCAGAGGTTACTACGAGCAGTACTTC,CATSRGYYEQYF
TRBV4-1,-,TRBD2,TRBJ2-1,TGCGCCAGCAGCCGCCTCCCTACTAGCGGGGGGCCAAACAATGAGCAGTTCTTC,CASSRLPTSGGPNNEQFF
TRBV4-3,-,-,TRBJ1-5,TGCGCCAGCAGCCAACGAACCATGGGTCAGCCCCAGCATTTT,CASSQRTMGQPQHF
TRBV14,-,-,TRBJ2-7,TGTGCCAGCAGCCAGTTGCAGGGGACCGCCTACGAGCAGTACTTC,CASSQLQGTAYEQYF
TRBV29-1,-,TRBD1,TRBJ1-2,TGCAGCGTTGTCCGGGACAGGGGAGTTCTGGACTATGGCTACACCTTC,CSVVRDRGVLDYGYTF
TRBV5-1,-,-,TRBJ2-6,TGCGCCAGCAGCCAGCGACAGTACTCTGGGGCCAACGTCCTGACTTTC,CASSQRQYSGANVLTF